The 30 T cell receptor beta chains given below trace back to one sample, sequenced in a study of blood T cells in healthy people across ages. PCR was performed a second time for roughly 7 to 11 cycles using a sample-barcoded 5' primer and a J-beta primer mix. A single record per CDR3 protein comes from TCRdb applying MiXCR to the 5' RACE reads. The sample lists 1.5 million to 2 million distinct CDR3 sequences; roughly 27% were seen once. The sequenced sample consisted of blood. These receptors were obtained from a woman in her twenties or thirties in good health.

This clonotype turned up a few times. The rearrangement links TRBV20-1 to TRBJ1-5, with D possibly matching TRBD1 (6 bases). Trimming shortened V by 5 bases and J by 0 bases, and 11 bases separated the two germline ends. The CDR3 extends over 14 amino acids. From germline, CDR1 is DFQATT and CDR2 SNEGSKA (reference sequence). Written as DNA, the CDR3 is TGCAGTGCTTCTACAGGGATTAGCAATCAGCCCCAGCATTTT. Translation: CSASTGISNQPQHF.

There are a few counts of this clonotype. This chain uses TRBV5-1 with TRBJ2-7; 7 nucleotides agree with TRBD1. The V segment lost 3 bases and the J segment 2 bases; nucleotides outside the gene matches: 5. The CDR3 extends over 14 amino acids. Germline V CDR1 and CDR2: SGHRS, YFSETQ. The CDR3 sequence: CASSWDSGTYEQYF. In nucleotides, the CDR3 is TGCGCCAGCAGCTGGGACAGCGGAACCTACGAGCAGTACTTC. The whole variable domain, remainder taken from reference TRBV5-1 and TRBJ2-7, is KAGVTQTPRYLIKTRGQQVTLSCSPISGHRSVSWYQQTPGQGLQFLFEYFSETQRNKGNFPGRFSGRQFSNSRSEMNVSTLELGDSALYLCASSWDSGTYEQYFGPGTRLTVT.

In regard to this clonotype: This may arise from a read error, as a much more abundant clone is one base away. The chain uses TRBV7-2 and TRBJ2-1; D ambiguous. The CDR3 length is 11 residues. V lost 8 bases to trimming and J lost 5 bases, with 7 bases between them. Per the germline V gene, CDR1 is SGHTA and CDR2 is FQGNSA. CDR3 amino acids: CASGTHNEQFF. CDR3 bases: TGTGCCAGCGGAACGCACAATGAGCAGTTCTTC.

This sequence joins TRBV6-1 and TRBJ2-5, with TRBD1 matching 7 bases. Germline lookup yields CDR1 MNHNS and CDR2 SASEGT. The junction had 7 bases not matched to a gene; V was cut back by 6 bases and J by 9 bases. There are 12 residues in the CDR3. CDR3 sequence (DNA): TGTGCCAGCAGCGCGGACAGGCGGGCCCAGTACTTC. Protein product: CASSADRRAQYF.

This clonotype was counted many times. A read error may produce the germline difference seen at one junction end. This chain uses TRBV5-1 with TRBJ2-5; TRBD2 matches 14 bases. Germline values: CDR1 SGHRS, CDR2 YFSETQ. There are 15 residues in the CDR3. CDR3 region: CASSLGLAGVETQYF. The CDR3 nucleotides read TGTGCCAGCAGCCTGGGACTAGCGGGGGTGGAGACCCAGTACTTC.

The chain is built from TRBV7-9 and TRBJ2-7, with D unclear. Trimming removed 5 bases at V and 7 bases at J, with 15 bases between. From germline, CDR1 is SEHNR and CDR2 FQNEAQ (reference sequence). The CDR3 is 13 residues long. CDR3 DNA: TGTGCCAGCAGCCCCGCTTCGCGACTTGAGCAGTACTTC. Protein sequence: CASSPASRLEQYF.

This clonotype was recorded many times. The chain carries TRBV20-1 and TRBJ2-7; D not certain. V lost 3 bases to trimming and J lost 3 bases, with 6 bases between them. The CDR3 is made up of 11 amino acids. Germline CDR1 reads DFQATT; CDR2 reads SNEGSKA (reference sequence). The CDR3 loop reads CSASALYEQYF. The DNA of the CDR3 is TGCAGTGCTAGTGCCCTCTACGAGCAGTACTTC.

This clonotype was seen more than once but under ten times. The chain employs TRBV6-6 and TRBJ1-2; 7 bases align to TRBD1. J gave up 4 bases and V 6 bases, and 8 bases lay outside the gene matches. CDR1 is MNHNY, CDR2 SVGAGI, per germline (reference sequence). This CDR3 has 14 residues. CDR3 nucleotide sequence: TGTGCCAGCAGCACTCCAGACAGGGCCTATGGCTACACCTTC. It encodes CASSTPDRAYGYTF.

The V call is TRBV5-1, the J call TRBJ2-4; maybe TRBD1 (5 bases). Trimming cost V 3 bases and J 13 bases, with 20 bases left between them. Per the germline V gene, CDR1 is SGHRS and CDR2 is YFSETQ. CDR3 size: 14 residues. CDR3 nucleotides: TGCGCCAGCAGCTGGGGCCTACTAAACAATGAGCAGTACTTC. As protein: CASSWGLLNNEQYF. Filled out from reference TRBV5-1 and TRBJ2-4, the complete variable domain reads KAGVTQTPRYLIKTRGQQVTLSCSPISGHRSVSWYQQTPGQGLQFLFEYFSETQRNKGNFPGRFSGRQFSNSRSEMNVSTLELGDSALYLCASSWGLLNNEQYFGAGTRLSVL.

This clonotype showed up just a few times. The V gene is TRBV24-1, the J gene TRBJ2-1, with a weak D call TRBD2 (5 bases). Per the germline V gene, CDR1 is KGHDR and CDR2 is SFDVKD. V was clipped by 6 bases and J by 0 bases, with 17 bases between them. The CDR3 consists of 17 residues. The CDR3 region has the DNA TGTGCCACCAGTCCTTTATCCTCGGGGAGCTCCTACAATGAGCAGTTCTTC. Protein: CATSPLSSGSSYNEQFF.

Ten or more counts support this clonotype. V usage is TRBV7-9 and J usage is TRBJ2-7, with 7 bases matching TRBD1. This CDR3 has 15 residues. V lost 2 bases to trimming and J lost 3 bases; unmatched junction nucleotides: 7. From germline, CDR1 is SEHNR and CDR2 FQNEAQ (reference sequence). CDR3 in amino acids: CASSLPGQKNYEQYF. The CDR3 DNA sequence: TGTGCCAGCAGCTTACCGGGACAGAAGAACTACGAGCAGTACTTC.

With respect to this clonotype: The junction differs from germline at one of its ends, possibly a read error. This chain uses TRBV12-3 or TRBV12-4 with TRBJ1-6, with 7 bases matching TRBD1. The CDR3 is 15 residues long. CDR3 nucleotides: TGTGCCGGCAGCTTCACCGGGACAGCTAATTCACCCCTCCACTTT. Protein sequence: CAGSFTGTANSPLHF.

The gene calls are TRBV7-2 and TRBJ1-1; 9 positions match TRBD1. The germline CDR1 and CDR2 sequences are SGHTA and FQGNSA. The CDR3 length is 15 residues. After removal of 5 bases from V and 5 bases from J, the junction contained 9 bases not matched to a gene. This CDR3 reads CASSAQQGAWTEAFF. Written as DNA, the CDR3 is TGTGCCAGCAGCGCACAACAGGGGGCGTGGACTGAAGCTTTCTTT.

V usage is TRBV29-1 and J usage is TRBJ1-1; D call uncertain. In germline, CDR1 is SQVTM, CDR2 ANQGSEA. V dropped 7 bases and J dropped 1 base, with 10 bases sitting between them. The CDR3 runs to 12 residues. Here the CDR3 reads CSGSDRNTEAFF. Here the CDR3 DNA reads TGCAGCGGCAGCGACCGGAACACTGAAGCTTTCTTT.

Ten or more counts support this clonotype. V is TRBV10-3 and J is TRBJ2-5; perhaps TRBD2 as D (6 bases). Trimming removed 3 bases from V and 2 bases from J, with 13 bases in between. CDR3 length equals 15 residues. The germline gives CDR1 ENHRY, CDR2 SYGVKD. The chain's CDR3 is CAISDLASGQETQYF. CDR3 DNA: TGTGCCATCAGTGATTTGGCGAGCGGGCAAGAGACCCAGTACTTC.

This clonotype was observed once. The rearrangement uses TRBV5-1 and TRBJ2-1, with 8 bases fitting TRBD2. The CDR3 consists of 15 residues. Germline loops: CDR1 SGHRS, CDR2 YFSETQ. V shed 4 bases, J shed 12 bases, and the junction held 15 bases outside the gene matches. The chain's CDR3 is CASSQEFQAGEGQFF. In nucleotides, the CDR3 is TGCGCCAGCAGCCAAGAGTTTCAAGCGGGGGAAGGGCAGTTCTTC.

Worth noting for this clonotype: This may stem from a read error, because a much larger clone lies one nucleotide away. J is TRBJ2-4 and V is TRBV7-3; TRBD2 might be the D (6 bases). This CDR3 is 15 amino acids long. Germline CDR1 SGHTA, CDR2 FQGTGA. CDR3 amino acids: CASSLTGGAKDIQYF. Here the CDR3 DNA reads TGTGCCAGCAGCTTAACCGGGGGAGCCAAAGACATTCAGTACTTC. Full variable domain (remainder filled in from reference TRBV7-3 and TRBJ2-4): GAGVSQTPSNKVTEKGKYVELRCDPISGHTALYWYRQSLGQGPEFLIYFQGTGAADDSGLPNDRFFAVRPEGSVSTLKIQRTERGDSAVYLCASSLTGGAKDIQYFGAGTRLSVL.

The table lists this clonotype with a few counts. The CDR3 DNA sequence: TGTGCCAGCAGTCACGGGACACTCGTCAATGTTGAAGCTTTCTTT. This sequence encodes CASSHGTLVNVEAFF. V gene TRBV11-2 combines with J gene TRBJ1-1; possibly TRBD1 for D (6 bases). V lost 6 bases and J 7 bases, leaving 21 bases between the germline ends. Germline loops: CDR1 SGHAT, CDR2 FQNNGV. This CDR3 spans 15 amino acids.

The chain combines TRBV24-1 with TRBJ2-3, with D perhaps matching TRBD1 (6 bases). Germline CDR1 and CDR2: KGHDR and SFDVKD. Trimming removed 4 bases from V and 0 bases from J, with 13 bases in between. CDR3 length: 16 residues. CDR3 residues: CATSDATGSSTDTQYF. CDR3 coding DNA: TGTGCCACCAGTGACGCGACAGGTTCTAGCACAGATACGCAGTATTTT.

The rearrangement joins TRBV27 to TRBJ2-2; D is uncertain. Germline loops: CDR1 MNHEY, CDR2 SMNVEV (reference sequence). The CDR3 extends over 13 amino acids. Trimming left V 6 bases short and J 2 bases short, with 7 bases between. Here the CDR3 reads CASRPFNTGELFF. The CDR3 region has the DNA TGTGCCAGCAGGCCCTTTAACACCGGGGAGCTGTTTTTT.

This clonotype was seen more than once but under ten times. The rearrangement uses TRBV6-6 and TRBJ1-4; D gene ambiguous. The V end was cut by 2 bases, the J end by 6 bases, with 16 bases between. Germline V gene sequence: CDR1 MNHNY, CDR2 SVGAGI (reference sequence). The CDR3 sequence is 16 residues long. The DNA of the CDR3 is TGTGCCAGCAGTTACGGAGGTCGAATGGGTTATGAAAAACTGTTTTTT. This codes for CASSYGGRMGYEKLFF.

This sequence joins TRBV7-2 and TRBJ2-7; 7 nucleotides align to TRBD2. CDR1 SGHTA and CDR2 FQGNSA come from the germline V gene. V dropped 3 bases and J dropped 3; count of bases not matched to a gene: 8. The CDR3 extends over 15 amino acids. The CDR3 reads CASSLAPGLNYEQYF. CDR3 coding DNA: TGTGCCAGCAGCTTGGCCCCGGGACTAAACTACGAGCAGTACTTC.

This clonotype came up many times. The V call is TRBV4-1, the J call TRBJ2-7; no definite D call. CDR1 is MGHRA, CDR2 YSYEKL, per germline. V lost 3 bases and J lost 7, with 13 bases in between. This CDR3 is built from 13 residues. DNA for the CDR3: TGCGCCAGCAGCCAGATCCTAGGATTGGAGCAGTACTTC. Translation: CASSQILGLEQYF.

This chain connects TRBV20-1 to TRBJ1-2; the D is unclear. There are 12 residues in the CDR3. Germline CDR1 DFQATT, CDR2 SNEGSKA (reference sequence). V lost 4 bases to trimming and J lost 7 bases, with 13 bases between them. Here the CDR3 reads CSANEDASGYTF. CDR3 in DNA: TGCAGTGCTAACGAAGATGCCTCTGGCTACACCTTC.

In this sample, this clonotype turned up a few times. The junction does not match germline at one end; this may be a read error. The chain uses TRBV10-3 and TRBJ2-7, with TRBD1 matching over 9 bases. The CDR3 has 14 amino acids. Germline loops: CDR1 ENHRY, CDR2 SYGVKD. CDR3 protein: CATSDGTGNYEQYF. CDR3 nucleotides: TGTGCCACCAGTGACGGGACAGGGAACTACGAGCAGTACTTC.

This clonotype appeared many times. The rearrangement uses TRBV10-2 and TRBJ2-7, with D unclear. The germline V and J ends were trimmed by 8 bases and 3 bases, with 17 bases remaining between them. Germline V lookup: CDR1 WSHSY, CDR2 SAAADI. The CDR3 runs 14 residues. CDR3 in amino acids: CASRERQGNYEQYF. In nucleotides, the CDR3 is TGCGCCAGCCGAGAAAGACAAGGGAACTACGAGCAGTACTTC.

The chain carries TRBV2 and TRBJ2-3; D gene uncertain. CDR3 length: 16 residues. The germline V and J ends were trimmed by 1 base and 3 bases, with 14 bases remaining between them. Germline CDR1 reads SNHLY; CDR2 reads FYNNEI. CDR3 DNA: TGTGCCAGCAGTGAAGATTTCGGTAGAGAGACAGATACGCAGTATTTT. It yields the protein CASSEDFGRETDTQYF. The full variable domain, its missing parts supplied by reference TRBV2 and TRBJ2-3, is EPEVTQTPSHQVTQMGQEVILRCVPISNHLYFYWYRQILGQKVEFLVSFYNNEISEKSEIFDDQFSVERPDGSNFTLKIRSTKLEDSAMYFCASSEDFGRETDTQYFGPGTRLTVL.

This clonotype showed up just a few times. This chain joins TRBV12-3 or TRBV12-4 and TRBJ1-1; D uncertain. The V gene lost 6 bases and the J gene lost 10 bases, with 12 bases spanning the gap. CDR3 length: 11 residues. For the CDR3, the DNA is TGTGCCAGCAGCTCCGCCTCCCTAGCTTTCTTT. This codes for CASSSASLAFF.

This clonotype was recorded a few times. The gene calls are TRBV7-9 and TRBJ2-7; no clear D gene. CDR3 length equals 13 residues. Trimming pared 5 bases from V and 5 bases from J, leaving 13 bases between. Germline lookup yields CDR1 SEHNR and CDR2 FQNEAQ (reference sequence). This CDR3 reads CASSPSVSHEQYF. The DNA of the CDR3 is TGTGCCAGCAGCCCCTCGGTGAGCCACGAGCAGTACTTC.

The rearrangement links TRBV4-1 to TRBJ1-2; no reliable D call. V was shortened by 2 bases and J by 5 bases, with 18 bases between the two germline ends. The CDR3 totals 16 residues. The V gene's germline CDR1 is MGHRA and CDR2 YSYEKL. The CDR3 reads CASSQSGDAAEYGYTF. The CDR3 coding sequence is TGCGCCAGCAGCCAAAGCGGTGACGCGGCCGAATATGGCTACACCTTC.